What follows are 16 T cell receptor beta chains derived from one specimen sequenced in a study of regulatory T cells in long-lasting Graves disease. Time point here: newly diagnosed GD, antithyroid drugs for less than 3 months. PBMC-extracted RNA yielded the TCR library. Through Arm-PCR of CDR3 regions and iRepertoire HTBI primers, TCR beta libraries were built. TCRdb redid the calling of the multiplex PCR reads with MiXCR, one entry per CDR3 protein. The sample has approximately 400,000 distinct CDR3 sequences; under 15% are singletons. A further study also used this sample, focusing on T cells in Graves' hyperthyroidism and ophthalmopathy.

The sample here was peripheral blood mononuclear cells (PBMCs), taken at new diagnosis, from a patient treated with antithyroid drugs. The receptor source for this set is a woman aged 25 to 39 with Graves disease.

This clonotype was observed at least ten times. CDR3 coding DNA: TGTGCCAGCAGCCGCGGGACTAGCGGGAGCAGCACAGATACGCAGTATTTT. This sequence encodes CASSRGTSGSSTDTQYF. The chain joins TRBV3-1 to TRBJ2-3; 14 bases agree with TRBD2. Trimming removed 4 bases from V and 0 bases from J; junction bases left unmatched: 3. Germline loops: CDR1 LGHDT, CDR2 YNNKEL (reference sequence). This CDR3 comprises 17 residues.

Only a few counts were recorded for this clonotype. The genes are TRBV28 and TRBJ2-3, with 8 bases lining up with TRBD1. The end of the DNA is better explained by TRBJ1-1, so the J call may be wrong. Germline V lookup: CDR1 MDHEN, CDR2 SYDVKM. The CDR3 contains 12 residues. CDR3: CASRTTGVRAFF. CDR3 in DNA: TGTGCCAGCCGGACGACAGGGGTAAGGGCTTTCTTT.

The chain has TRBV7-9 and TRBJ2-5; 11 bases match TRBD2. The V and J ends lost 3 bases and 0 bases, in that order; junction bases with no gene match: 6. The germline V gene encodes CDR1 SEHNR and CDR2 FQNEAQ (reference sequence). The CDR3 extends over 17 amino acids. The CDR3, as DNA: TGTGCCAGCAGCTTGGGACTAGCGGAGAGGTACCAAGAGACCCAGTACTTC. Translation gives CASSLGLAERYQETQYF.

This clonotype was detected only a few times. This chain connects TRBV7-2 to TRBJ1-2, with 11 bases matching TRBD1. Germline trimming cut 10 bases from V and 5 bases from J; bases unmatched to any gene: 6. Germline V gene sequence: CDR1 SGHTA, CDR2 FQGNSA. The length of the CDR3 is 13 residues. This CDR3 reads CAKLRDRGYGYTF. The CDR3 DNA follows: TGTGCCAAGCTCCGGGACAGGGGGTATGGCTACACCTTC.

This clonotype was observed at least ten times. The rearrangement joins TRBV11-2 to TRBJ2-1; TRBD2 matches 9 bases. Trimming removed 7 bases from V and 10 bases from J; junction bases left unmatched: 14. The germline gives CDR1 SGHAT, CDR2 FQNNGV. The CDR3 is 15 residues long. The CDR3 nucleotides read TGTGCCAGCACCAACCCGGGACTAGCTCGGTACGAGCAGTTCTTC. Translating gives CASTNPGLARYEQFF.

This clonotype was recorded at least ten times. The chain joins TRBV7-3 to TRBJ2-7; perhaps TRBD1 as D (5 bases). The germline gives CDR1 SGHTA, CDR2 FQGTGA. There are 13 residues in the CDR3. With 5 bases removed from V and 6 bases from J, the gap between germline ends came to 14 bases. CDR3 in DNA: TGTGCCAGCAGCGCCAGGGTAGGCGGCGAGCAGTACTTC. The encoded protein is CASSARVGGEQYF.

The genes are TRBV4-1 and TRBJ2-4; 8 nucleotides line up with TRBD2. Germline CDR1 is MGHRA and CDR2 is YSYEKL. The J segment lost 0 bases and the V segment lost 0 bases, leaving 10 bases of the junction unmatched. The CDR3 consists of 19 residues. The CDR3 region has the DNA TGCGCCAGCAGCCAAGATGGAGCGGGAGATAGTATAGCCAAAAACATTCAGTACTTC. Residues: CASSQDGAGDSIAKNIQYF.

The V gene is TRBV12-3 or TRBV12-4, the J gene TRBJ2-3, with no clear D. There are 15 residues in the CDR3. Trimming removed 1 base at V and 2 bases at J, with 10 bases between. CDR3 sequence reads: CASSLGASITDTQYF. CDR3 nucleotides: TGTGCCAGCAGTTTAGGAGCCTCTATCACAGATACGCAGTATTTT.

Concerning this clonotype: A far larger clone is a single base away, which makes a read error likely. Written as DNA, the CDR3 is TGTGCCAGCAGCTTAGGGACTCTACACTCCTACGAGCAGTACTTC. Residues: CASSLGTLHSYEQYF. The chain is built from TRBV11-2 and TRBJ2-7; possible D gene TRBD2, 5 bases. Trimming left V 1 base short and J 0 bases short, with 10 bases between. This CDR3 spans 15 amino acids. Looked up from germline, CDR1 is SGHAT and CDR2 is FQNNGV.

In this sample, this clonotype turned up many times. The V gene is TRBV4-1, the J gene TRBJ2-5; no firm D call. Germline CDR1 reads MGHRA; CDR2 reads YSYEKL. V was pared by 1 base and J by 6 bases, with 21 bases between. CDR3 length: 17 residues. The CDR3 region is CASSQVLVRSREKTQYF. The CDR3 DNA follows: TGCGCCAGCAGCCAAGTCCTCGTTCGCTCTAGGGAAAAGACCCAGTACTTC.

Worth noting for this clonotype: Given a much more abundant clone one base away, this may be a read error. This sequence joins TRBV30 and TRBJ2-5; perhaps D is TRBD1 or TRBD2 (6 bases each). Germline V gene lookup returns CDR1 GTSNPN and CDR2 SVGIG (reference sequence). The CDR3 runs 19 residues. The CDR3 region has the DNA TGTGCCTGGAGTTCCTCCTCATTTACAGGGTTAACGGGGGAAGAGGCCCAGTACTTC. The encoded protein is CAWSSSSFTGLTGEEAQYF.

This clonotype was seen many times. This rearrangement joins TRBV11-3 to TRBJ1-1; D ambiguous. The germline V and J ends were trimmed by 1 base and 7 bases, with 13 bases remaining between them. CDR1 is SGHNT, CDR2 YENEEA, per germline. This CDR3 is built from 14 residues. The CDR3 reads CASSLVSSGGEAFF. The CDR3 DNA follows: TGTGCCAGCAGCTTAGTCTCGTCTGGCGGTGAAGCTTTCTTT.

In this sample, this clonotype turned up many times. The chain links TRBV3-1 to TRBJ2-2; D is ambiguous. This CDR3 is 14 amino acids long. The V end was cut by 3 bases, the J end by 1 base, with 6 bases between. The germline V gene encodes CDR1 LGHDT and CDR2 YNNKEL (reference sequence). Written as DNA, the CDR3 is TGTGCCAGCAGCCAGGATAAGAACACCGGGGAGCTGTTTTTT. Translated, it gives CASSQDKNTGELFF. Combining the CDR3 with reference TRBV3-1 and TRBJ2-2 gives the whole variable domain DTAVSQTPKYLVTQMGNDKSIKCEQNLGHDTMYWYKQDSKKFLKIMFSYNNKELIINETVPNRFSPKSPDKAHLNLHINSLELGDSAVYFCASSQDKNTGELFFGEGSRLTVL.

This clonotype was observed at least ten times. The rearrangement links TRBV7-9 to TRBJ1-2, with D possibly matching TRBD1 (6 bases). The CDR3 contains 14 residues. The germline gives CDR1 SEHNR, CDR2 FQNEAQ (reference sequence). The V gene lost 5 bases and the J gene lost 7 bases, with 17 bases spanning the gap. The CDR3 is CASSPTFTGSGYTF. The DNA for the CDR3 is TGTGCCAGCAGCCCAACATTTACAGGGTCTGGCTACACCTTC.

This clonotype was found many times. The gene calls are TRBV6-1 and TRBJ2-1; the match to TRBD2 covers 8 bases. The CDR3 spans 14 residues. The junction had 3 bases not matched to a gene; V was cut back by 5 bases and J by 3 bases. CDR1 is MNHNS and CDR2 is SASEGT in the germline V gene. The DNA for the CDR3 is TGTGCCAGCAGTATTAGCGGGATCTACAATGAGCAGTTCTTC. It yields the protein CASSISGIYNEQFF.

A few counts support this clonotype. The chain joins TRBV6-2 or TRBV6-3 to TRBJ2-7; the D is unclear. Germline CDR1 is MNHEY and CDR2 is SVGEGT. CDR3 length: 14 residues. The DNA for the CDR3 is TGTGCAGTCAGAGAGCCCCTAATCTCCTACGAGCAGTACTTC. It yields the protein CAVREPLISYEQYF.